This T cell receptor (beta chain) was documented in a study of blood T cell repertoires in COVID-19. Across the study: PBMCs, B-cell-depleted T cells, or T cells were the source of the cDNA or gDNA that made up the material.

Followed longitudinally, the Seattle patients had been enrolled during active infection. Authors' data handling: Nucleated cell counts were estimated from reference gene primer amplification. Sequenced by immunoSEQ multiplex PCR; TCRdb stores in-frame clones only, minus some. D and trimming come from the DNA, and the V and J calls and clone size come from that table. This table has 230,000 or so clones, 80% to 90% appearing once. CDR3 length: 14 residues. Looked up from germline, CDR1 is SGHRS and CDR2 is YFSETQ. J gave up 2 bases and V 7 bases, and 8 bases lay outside the gene matches. The V call is TRBV5-1, the J call TRBJ2-7; TRBD1 agrees at 8 bases. Sequencing was performed on peripheral blood. The source of this sequence is a woman over 75 with COVID-19, enrolled during active disease. The CDR3 here is CASWGTGGPYEQYF. In DNA, the CDR3 is TGCGCCAGCTGGGGTACAGGGGGGCCCTACGAGCAGTACTTC.